This TCR beta chain originates from a study of regulatory T cells in long-lasting Graves disease (dated by TCRdb to the early 2020s). In terms of the full investigation: Patients with newly diagnosed Graves' disease had been on antithyroid drugs for under 3 months. Persistent Graves' disease patients were compared with newly diagnosed Graves' disease patients by peripheral blood TCR sequencing and RNA sequencing. The study was conducted in China and was registered as a clinical trial. A total of some 35 samples underwent TCR sequencing: about 13 from persistent and around 20 from newly diagnosed Graves' disease patients. Paper-wide results and their limitations: A larger number of public clonotypes was shared among persistent patients (about 2,700) than among newly diagnosed patients (roughly 930). Compared with newly diagnosed patients, patients with persistent Graves' disease had lower TCR Shannon entropy and fewer highly expanded clones, which suggests clonal expansion. Sequencing and analysis were restricted to the TCR beta chain. Persistent disease showed preferential use of TRBV28, TRBJ1-2 and TRBJ2-5, whereas newly diagnosed disease favored TRBV20-1 and TRBJ2-1. The study examined only peripheral blood because the primary lesion, thyroid tissue, could not be accessed. The small sample size was acknowledged by the authors as a limitation that may reduce accuracy.

Regarding this clonotype: The antigen it recognizes is unknown. No much larger clone is present one base from it, and per-base qualities are unavailable.

The method was multiplex PCR. Sequencing instrument: Illumina HiSeq 4000. TCR beta libraries were built with iRepertoire HTBI primers and Arm-PCR amplification of CDR3 regions. Before sequencing, the PCR products underwent gel purification. The original methods were these. A total of around 66 TRBV and approximately 15 TRBJ segments were identified across samples and were used for gene usage analysis of CDR3 amino acid clonotypes. Filtered high-quality paired reads were merged into contigs using COPE and FqMerger. Contigs were aligned with BLAST to IMGT TRBV, TRBD and TRBJ reference genes, and CDR3 was defined per IMGT. Highly expanded clones were defined as clonotypes with a frequency above 0.1%. Shannon entropy was used to measure repertoire diversity, and the Gini coefficient was used to measure V-J evenness. Clonotypes shared by more than one individual were considered public. The public reads were reanalyzed by TCRdb: fastp trimming at Q25, MiXCR alignment, in-frame beta chains only. Each CDR3 protein gets just one entry, which takes the most common genes and DNA from the rows behind it. The V and J calls were not made by the authors but by TCRdb's processing. In all, the sample holds 300,000 to 400,000 distinct CDR3 sequences, and 16% of those were seen once. The ten most abundant clones make up roughly 27% of the sample.

The time point label corresponds to: newly diagnosed GD, antithyroid drugs for less than 3 months. For both TCR sequencing and RNA sequencing, RNA was extracted from PBMCs using TRIzol. The diagnosis of Graves' disease was made according to American Thyroid Association guidelines. The patients came from an endocrinology department in Xi'an, China. Each patient gave about 9.1 milliliters of peripheral blood, collected in an EDTA anticoagulant tube. Ficoll Paque Plus density gradient separation was used to isolate PBMCs, and no further T cell sorting was done. An Agilent 2100 Bioanalyzer and agarose gel were used to check RNA quality, while a NanoDrop 2000 measured RNA concentration. After removal of 1 base from V and 1 base from J, the junction retains 6 bases not matched to a gene. Spanning cysteine to phenylalanine, the CDR3 consists of 16 amino acids. The entry retains the CDR3 DNA only, 48 bases that are in frame from base 1. The CDR1 and CDR2 encoded by the germline V gene (reference sequence) are LGHDT and YNNKEL.

The same specimen was also included in a second study, on T cells in Graves' hyperthyroidism and ophthalmopathy. Per the second study: Stable Graves' hyperthyroidism was defined as the absence of progression to ophthalmopathy over 18 months of follow-up. Hyperthyroidism patients were newly diagnosed, had a disease duration of under 2 months, and were aged 18 to 65 years. Exclusion was applied to patients with uncontrolled infections, other autoimmune diseases, pregnancy or lactation. Diagnoses were established on the basis of clinical symptoms, serum thyroxine and TRAb, thyroid ultrasound, and orbital computed tomography. The TCR CDR3 was subjected to a first round of RT-PCR using the HTBI primer set and the Qiagen OneStep RT-PCR kit. Most expanded thyroid clonotypes (frequency above 0.001) were also found in blood, which suggests that blood repertoires may mirror thyroid immune responses. In cross-validation, a model built on a 13 V-J signature told ophthalmopathy apart from stable hyperthyroidism with approximately 91% sensitivity and approximately 81% specificity, and in testing the same model reached 80%/75%. During validation, the model predicted progression to ophthalmopathy a median of about 6.3 months ahead of onset, with roughly 65% sensitivity and less than 85% specificity. A discovery cohort of about a hundred patients, approximately 45 with Graves' ophthalmopathy and approximately 57 with stable Graves' hyperthyroidism, was used to find distinguishing TCR V-J signatures. An independent validation cohort of 18 to 20 hyperthyroidism patients and about 15 patients who later progressed to ophthalmopathy tested prospective prediction of ophthalmopathy. The roughly 91 discovery patients were randomly divided into training and test sets at a 7:3 ratio. In addition, the study compared T-cell repertoires in thyroid tissue and in blood from roughly 6 Graves' hyperthyroidism patients. Once sampling was done, hyperthyroidism patients were given methimazole at a starting dose of 30 mg daily, whereas ophthalmopathy patients were given high-dose intravenous methylprednisolone. Libraries were constructed in a second round of multiplex PCR, after which size selection and purification were carried out. The libraries were sequenced on an Illumina HiSeq2000 using paired-end 100 bp reads. Raw data were processed with SOAPnuke, discarding reads with adapters, uncalled bases, mean Phred below 15, or no exact constant-primer or identifier match. COPE v1.2.5 was used to merge the high-quality paired reads, and each unique nucleotide sequence was defined as a clonotype. MiTCR v1.1 was used to align the clonotypes against IMGT TRBV, TRBD and TRBJ reference segments. The analysis included only V-J combinations with a frequency above 0.0001, which together covered more than 99% of the repertoires. The TCS score was defined as the ratio of F50 (clonal expansion) to E x V (chaos), calculated using BLOSUM62-based TCRdist between CDR3 peptides within each V-J. Welch's t-statistics and random forest reduced 450 to 600 V-J features to around 14, which were used in a naive Bayes classifier (R e1071). Sample size was not statistically predetermined, and blinding of investigators to group allocation was not performed. According to the paper, TCR Vbeta CDR3 sequencing was carried out on roughly 130 peripheral blood samples, which came from under 50 ophthalmopathy, 70 to 80 hyperthyroidism and roughly 17 progressor patients.

This specimen was peripheral blood mononuclear cells (PBMCs), taken at new diagnosis, from a patient treated with antithyroid drugs. The chain was built from TRBV3-1 and TRBJ2-7, with 8 middle bases fitting TRBD2. The sequence was collected from a middle-aged man with Graves disease. Donor details come from another sample of the same person, matched by shared clones. The DNA reads TGTGCCAGCAGCCAAGGGGGGACTAGTAGTTCCTACGAGCAGTACTTC. Protein translation: CASSQGGTSSSYEQYF.